The present TCR beta chain was sequenced within a study of T cells in Graves' hyperthyroidism and ophthalmopathy. Not enrolled were patients with uncontrolled infection, other autoimmune disease, pregnancy or lactation. Together with thyroid ultrasound, orbital computed tomography, serum thyroxine and TRAb, clinical symptoms were used for diagnoses. The blood sample predates any ophthalmopathy symptoms, coming from first hyperthyroidism diagnosis. This clonotype was seen ten or more times. This CDR3 is built from 14 residues. With V trimmed by 5 bases and J by 4 bases, 4 bases remained unmatched. Germline V gives CDR1 SEHNR, CDR2 FQNEAQ (reference sequence). RNA transcripts yielded amplified TCR beta CDR3 regions. First-round RT-PCR of the TCR CDR3 relied on the HTBI primer set. TCRdb itself ran the multiplex PCR reads through MiXCR, one entry per CDR3 protein. The sample has over 250,000 distinct CDR3 sequences; 25% are singletons.

The rearrangement links TRBV7-9 to TRBJ2-5, with 10 bases matching TRBD1. Specimen: blood. This TCR came from a man in his forties with Graves' hyperthyroidism that later progressed to Graves' ophthalmopathy. The CDR3 DNA is TGTGCCAGCAGCCAACGGGACAGGGGAGAGACCCAGTACTTC. Residues: CASSQRDRGETQYF.